A selection of T cell receptor beta chains follows, all from one sample in a study of cytomegalovirus exposure and HLA in healthy donors. Clones were sequenced by immunoSEQ multiplex PCR, and TCRdb holds only the in-frame ones, with some missing. The sample consists of 150,000 to 200,000 clones, 77% of them appearing once. Sample: PBMCs. Receptor source: a man in his late teens or twenties in good health and CMV-seronegative. The CDR3 runs from the conserved cysteine through the conserved F or W. D genes are given only for firm matches. Size tells how often a clone was seen (once, few, many) or the class of an expanded clone, and some rows leave it out.

TRBV7-2	NA	NA	13	TRBJ1-5	TGTGCCAGCAGCTTTGGACGGGAGGGGACCCAGCATTTT	CASSFGREGTQHF
TRBV30	TRBD2	NA	13	TRBJ2-3	TGTGCCTGGACAACGGGGGGGACAGATACGCAGTATTTT	CAWTTGGTDTQYF
TRBV4-2	NA	NA	15	TRBJ2-7	TGTGCCAGCAGCCAAGGGGCCCTATACCCTCCCGAGCAGTACTTC	CASSQGALYPPEQYF
TRBV6-6	TRBD1	NA	15	TRBJ1-5	TGTGCCAGCAGTTACTCAGGGACAGTCAATCAGCCCCAGCATTTT	CASSYSGTVNQPQHF
TRBV7-2	NA	NA	15	TRBJ2-1	TGTGCCAGCAGCCCCGGTGGGGGAGGATTTAATGAGCAGTTCTTC	CASSPGGGGFNEQFF
TRBV7-2	NA	NA	12	TRBJ2-3	TGTGCCAGCAGCTTAGGGCCAGATACGCAGTATTTT	CASSLGPDTQYF
TRBV4-3	TRBD2	NA	16	TRBJ2-3	TGCGCCAGCAGCCAGGACCTTAGCGGGGGCACAGATACGCAGTATTTT	CASSQDLSGGTDTQYF
TRBV4-1	TRBD2	NA	17	TRBJ2-7	TGCGCCAGCAGCCCGCCACCGGGACTAGCGGGAGTTTACGAGCAGTACTTC	CASSPPPGLAGVYEQYF
TRBV30	NA	NA	14	TRBJ1-1	TGTGCCTGGAGCCGAGAAATGGCAGCGGCTGAAGCTTTCTTT	CAWSREMAAAEAFF
TRBV15	TRBD1	NA	16	TRBJ2-2	TGTGCCACCAGCACCCTGGTAGGGGGCCCCACCGGGGAGCTGTTTTTT	CATSTLVGGPTGELFF
TRBV7-2	NA	NA	17	TRBJ2-1	TGTGCCAGCAGCCCGTGGACAGTTGGGGTATCCTACAATGAGCAGTTCTTC	CASSPWTVGVSYNEQFF
TRBV25-1	NA	NA	16	TRBJ1-2	TGTGCCAGCAGTGAATTGGGGTCACAGGGTCATCGGGGCTACACCTTC	CASSELGSQGHRGYTF
TRBV5-1	TRBD2	NA	15	TRBJ2-1	TGCGCCAGCAGCTCCTATAGCGGGAACTACAATGAGCAGTTCTTC	CASSSYSGNYNEQFF
TRBV4-3	NA	NA	18	TRBJ1-6	TGCGCCAGCAGCCAAGATTGGAGGGGAAGCTCCTATAATTCACCCCTCCACTTT	CASSQDWRGSSYNSPLHF
TRBV6-1	NA	few	13	TRBJ2-5	TGTGCCAGCAGTGGGGACCTGACAGGGACCCAGTACTTC	CASSGDLTGTQYF
TRBV5-1	TRBD1	NA	13	TRBJ2-7	TGCGCCAGCAGCCTGGGGACAGTCTACGAGCAGTACTTC	CASSLGTVYEQYF
TRBV6-1	NA	NA	13	TRBJ2-7	TGTGCCAGCAGGGGCGGGGGCCAGCACGAGCAGTACTTC	CASRGGGQHEQYF
TRBV30	TRBD1	NA	13	TRBJ1-2	TGTGCCTGGACGAGGGACAGGGTTAGTGGCTACACCTTC	CAWTRDRVSGYTF
TRBV7-7	NA	NA	13	TRBJ1-1	TGTGCTAGCAGCTTACAAATGAACACTGAAGCTTTCTTT	CASSLQMNTEAFF
TRBV10-3	TRBD1	NA	17	TRBJ2-3	TGTGCCATCAGTGAGTTTGACAGGGGCATGGGCACAGATACGCAGTATTTT	CAISEFDRGMGTDTQYF
TRBV9	TRBD2	NA	15	TRBJ2-3	TGTGCCAGCAGCTCAGACGGACTAGCGACAGATACGCAGTATTTT	CASSSDGLATDTQYF
TRBV6-6	TRBD2	NA	14	TRBJ2-3	TGTGCCAGCAGTCTGGCGGGAGCCTTAGATACGCAGTATTTT	CASSLAGALDTQYF
TRBV13	NA	NA	18	TRBJ2-4	TGTGCCAGCAGCTTCGAGGGGGGGCTTTCTGTAGCCAAAAACATTCAGTACTTC	CASSFEGGLSVAKNIQYF
TRBV6-5	TRBD1	NA	15	TRBJ1-6	TGTGCCAGCACCAACTCCGGGACAGTTGAATCACCCCTCCACTTT	CASTNSGTVESPLHF
TRBV11-3	TRBD2	NA	17	TRBJ2-1	TGTGCCAGCACCAAGGGGCTAGCGGGAGTTATTACGCATGAGCAGTTCTTC	CASTKGLAGVITHEQFF
TRBV27	NA	NA	16	TRBJ2-1	TGTGCCAGCAGTTCCTCTGGCGGGAAGACCTACAATGAGCAGTTCTTC	CASSSSGGKTYNEQFF
TRBV7-8	TRBD1	NA	16	TRBJ2-3	TGTGCCAGCAGCGTAAGGGGACAGGGTCGAACAGATACGCAGTATTTT	CASSVRGQGRTDTQYF
TRBV30	NA	NA	12	TRBJ1-1	TGTGCCTGGAGTGTTTATCACACTGAAGCTTTCTTT	CAWSVYHTEAFF
TRBV4-3	NA	NA	16	TRBJ2-1	TGCGCCAGCAGCCAAGAATGGGCGGGATTGGCAGATGAGCAGTTCTTC	CASSQEWAGLADEQFF
TRBV28	NA	NA	12	TRBJ1-4	TGTGCCAGCAGTTTACAGAATGAAAAACTGTTTTTT	CASSLQNEKLFF
TRBV5-1	NA	NA	14	TRBJ1-6	TGCGCCAGCAGCTTGACTCGGTCGAATTCACCCCTCCACTTT	CASSLTRSNSPLHF
TRBV10-3	NA	few	15	TRBJ2-7	TGTGCCAGCAGTGCCTCCGCGGGCGGCGTGGGCGAGCAGTACTTC	CASSASAGGVGEQYF
TRBV7-6	TRBD2	few	19	TRBJ2-7	TGTGCCAGCGGCAGACTAGCGGGAGGGCCCTCCCCTCTCGGCCACGAGCAGTACTTC	CASGRLAGGPSPLGHEQYF
TRBV30	TRBD2	NA	19	TRBJ2-5	TGTGCCTGGAGTGTACGGAGGGGTCTAGCGGGGAAAAGGGAAGAGACCCAGTACTTC	CAWSVRRGLAGKREETQYF
TRBV19	TRBD1	NA	16	TRBJ1-5	TGTGCCAGTAGTATACCTACCGGGACAGGGAAGCAGCCCCAGCATTTT	CASSIPTGTGKQPQHF
TRBV9	TRBD2	NA	14	TRBJ2-7	TGTGCCAGCAGCGCGGGACTAGCGGGATACGAGCAGTACTTC	CASSAGLAGYEQYF
TRBV6-5	TRBD1	NA	15	TRBJ1-2	TGTGCCAGCAGTTACGTCGGGACAGACAAGTGTGGCTACACCTTC	CASSYVGTDKCGYTF
TRBV5-6	TRBD2	NA	16	TRBJ2-5	TGTGCCAGCAGCTTGGAGGCGGGAGGGCCGTGGGAGACCCAGTACTTC	CASSLEAGGPWETQYF
TRBV14	TRBD1	NA	15	TRBJ2-2	TGTGCCAGCAGCCAACAGACAGGGCACACCGGGGAGCTGTTTTTT	CASSQQTGHTGELFF
TRBV20-1	NA	NA	11	TRBJ1-2	TGCAGTGCTACCACCCAGTATGGCTACACCTTC	CSATTQYGYTF